Given below is one T cell receptor beta chain in context. Antigen specificity is unknown. Germline loops: CDR1 MNHNS, CDR2 SASEGT. This CDR3 region has 17 residues. The ends were cut back, 4 bases at V and 1 base at J, with 18 bases in the middle. The data are from a study of cytomegalovirus exposure and HLA in healthy donors. The PCR contained 60 Vbeta and 13 Jbeta primers. Measured with immunoSEQ multiplex PCR; TCRdb has only the in-frame clones, and not every one. The sample lists some 120,000 clones, about 80% occurring once. Study findings and constraints: An analysis done earlier found most TCR beta V segments productive about 87% or about 30% of the time.

The J gene is TRBJ2-3, the V gene TRBV6-1; D possibly corresponds to TRBD1 (6 bases). Input material: PBMCs. The receptor was derived from a human donor in good health. The CDR3 spells CASSGGQVVFRTDTQYF. The CDR3 bases are TGTGCCAGCAGTGGGGGGCAGGTAGTTTTTCGCACAGATACGCAGTATTTT.